The entry that follows covers one T cell receptor beta chain sequence. The data were taken from a study of T-cell reconstitution after alpha-beta-depleted transplantation in children. Unique molecular identifiers were used to barcode this TCRbeta library. TCRdb processed the PCR reads anew with MiXCR; each CDR3 protein has one entry. This table holds some 600,000 distinct CDR3 sequences, 15% to 20% found once. V was clipped by 8 bases and J by 10 bases, with 26 bases between them. This CDR3 is 16 amino acids long. Germline CDR1 is MDHEN and CDR2 is SYDVKM. V is TRBV28 and J is TRBJ1-4; D is unclear. The sequence was obtained from a human donor who donated a stem cell graft to a child with acute myeloid leukemia. Here the sequenced sample was PBMCs from the stem cell graft donor, taken from the stem cell graft. The CDR3 DNA sequence: TGTGCCAGCCGAGGACCAAGCCGGGAGGGCAGAGGAAAACTGTTTTTT. Amino acid sequence: CASRGPSREGRGKLFF.